This T cell receptor (beta chain) is drawn from a study of cytomegalovirus exposure and HLA in healthy donors. Of note for this clone: Its antigen is undetermined.

Study outcomes and limitations: According to reports, the classifier identified cytomegalovirus status with high specificity and sensitivity.

The CDR3 runs 13 residues. Germline V gives CDR1 GTSNPN, CDR2 SVGIG (reference sequence). The V gene lost 8 bases and the J gene lost 1 base, with 14 bases spanning the gap. PCR used 60 Vbeta primers and 13 Jbeta primers. Method: immunoSEQ multiplex PCR; TCRdb's copy keeps in-frame clones and lacks some. The sample yields a few hundred thousand clones, around 79% seen once. The sequence was collected from a man aged 18 to 30 in good health and CMV-seronegative. The sample taken for sequencing was PBMCs. The rearrangement joins TRBV30 to TRBJ1-1, with D perhaps TRBD1 (5 bases). The CDR3 DNA sequence: TGTGCCCTCACCCGGCAGGGGAACACTGAAGCTTTCTTT. As protein: CALTRQGNTEAFF.